This T cell receptor (beta chain) derives from a study of blood T cell repertoires in COVID-19. The overall study: COVID-19 samples collected from the United States, Italy and Spain covered acute and convalescent phases. PBMCs, B-cell-depleted T cells, or T cells were the source of the cDNA or gDNA that made up the material.

Data came from immunoSEQ multiplex PCR; TCRdb stores just in-frame clones and leaves some out. The sample carries 200,000 to 250,000 clones, approximately 91% recorded once. Source material: peripheral blood. This clonotype was obtained from a woman in her forties who had recovered from COVID-19.

CDR3 DNA sequence: TGTGCCAGTAGTAAGGGACAGGGACTCTGGCAGCCCCAGCATTTT. It translates to CASSKGQGLWQPQHF. The V call is TRBV19, the J call TRBJ1-5; 9 nucleotides match TRBD1. Trimming at V came to 4 bases and at J to 7 bases, leaving 8 bases not matched to a gene. This CDR3 comprises 15 residues. Germline loops: CDR1 LNHDA, CDR2 SQIVND (reference sequence).